The 30 T cell receptor beta chains reported below all come from one sample, sequenced in a study of control samples from healthy donors and cancer patients. Measured with immunoSEQ multiplex PCR; TCRdb has only the in-frame clones, and not every one. The table lists 100,000 to 150,000 clones, about 90% of them singletons, with approximately 2% in the top ten. The sample consisted of blood. Receptors were obtained from a woman aged 45-65 years in good health.

The CDR3 DNA reads as TGTGCCAGCAGCTTAGGGTCGAACACTGAAGCTTTCTTT. The encoded protein is CASSLGSNTEAFF. This chain joins TRBV11-2 and TRBJ1-1; D uncertain. Between the trimmed V and J ends, which lost 1 base and 1 base, there was a span of 4 bases. Germline V gives CDR1 SGHAT, CDR2 FQNNGV. This CDR3 contains 13 residues.

The rearrangement joins TRBV3-1 (or the pseudogene TRBV3-2) to TRBJ2-3, with D tentatively TRBD1 (7 bases). V lost 5 bases to trimming and J lost 4 bases, with 13 bases between them. The CDR3 runs to 14 residues. Per germline, CDR1 LGHDT and CDR2 YNNKEL (reference sequence). The CDR3 sequence is CASSNTGEADTQYF. The CDR3 region has the DNA TGTGCCAGCAGCAATACAGGGGAGGCAGATACGCAGTATTTT.

The genes are TRBV24-1 and TRBJ1-6; 9 positions match TRBD1. This CDR3 is 16 amino acids long. CDR1 is KGHDR and CDR2 is SFDVKD in the germline V gene. With V trimmed by 4 bases and J by 7 bases, 7 bases remained unmatched. The CDR3 DNA follows: TGTGCCACCAGTGACCCCGGGACAGGGTCAAATTCACCCCTCCACTTT. This codes for CATSDPGTGSNSPLHF.

The CDR3 region is CASSLLRRDHTQYF. CDR3 DNA sequence: TGTGCCAGCAGCTTACTCAGGCGCGACCATACGCAGTATTTT. This chain joins TRBV7-9 and TRBJ2-3; D ambiguous. CDR1 SEHNR and CDR2 FQNEAQ come from the germline V gene (reference sequence). The CDR3 extends over 14 amino acids. V gave up 2 bases and J gave up 7 bases, with 13 bases separating them. Full variable domain (rest looked up from reference TRBV7-9 and TRBJ2-3): DTGVSQNPRHKITKRGQNVTFRCDPISEHNRLYWYRQTLGQGPEFLTYFQNEAQLEKSRLLSDRFSAERPKGSFSTLEIQRTEQGDSAMYLCASSLLRRDHTQYFGPGTRLTVL.

The rearrangement joins TRBV28 to TRBJ1-5, with D unresolved. Germline V gene data show CDR1 as MDHEN and CDR2 as SYDVKM. CDR3 length: 12 residues. V was trimmed by 4 bases and J by 7 bases, leaving 8 bases between them. The CDR3 coding sequence is TGTGCCAGCAGTTCCACCCGCCAGCCCCAGCATTTT. Its translation: CASSSTRQPQHF.

The chain recombines TRBV3-1 (or the pseudogene TRBV3-2) with TRBJ2-3; 10 bases are shared with TRBD1. V lost 8 bases, J lost 0 bases, and 5 bases stayed unmatched. In germline, CDR1 is LGHDT, CDR2 YNNKEL (reference sequence). The CDR3 runs 15 residues. The CDR3 protein is CASLGTGVSTDTQYF. CDR3 in DNA: TGTGCCAGCCTGGGGACAGGGGTTAGCACAGATACGCAGTATTTT.

The chain links TRBV28 to TRBJ1-2; D is undetermined. CDR3 size: 11 residues. CDR1 and CDR2 (germline): MDHEN, SYDVKM. The ends were cut back, 5 bases at V and 3 bases at J, with 4 bases in the middle. CDR3 DNA: TGTGCCAGCAGTCCGGACTATGGCTACACCTTC. As protein: CASSPDYGYTF.

The chain has TRBV19 and TRBJ1-5, with 11 nucleotides matching TRBD1. CDR1 and CDR2 (germline): LNHDA, SQIVND (reference sequence). V was pared by 5 bases and J by 4 bases, with 7 bases of the junction left unmatched. This CDR3 has 16 residues. This CDR3 reads CASSPRDRGINQPQHF. CDR3 coding DNA: TGTGCCAGTAGTCCGCGGGACAGGGGGATAAATCAGCCCCAGCATTTT.

This clone was seen a handful of times. The gene calls are TRBV7-9 and TRBJ1-1; no clear D. The V end lost 2 bases, the J end lost 4 bases, and 5 bases lay between the germline ends. Germline assignment: CDR1 SEHNR and CDR2 FQNEAQ (reference sequence). The CDR3 has 12 residues. CDR3 sequence (DNA): TGTGCCAGCAGCTTATTCAGCACTGAAGCTTTCTTT. Amino acids: CASSLFSTEAFF.

The table lists this clone with a few counts. The V and J genes are TRBV6-1 and TRBJ1-5; D is ambiguous. Looked up from germline, CDR1 is MNHNS and CDR2 is SASEGT. The CDR3 runs to 15 residues. V lost 3 bases and J 4 bases, leaving 13 bases between the germline ends. CDR3 region: CASSDRPNQNQPQHF. For the CDR3, the DNA is TGTGCCAGCAGTGATCGTCCAAATCAGAATCAGCCCCAGCATTTT.

The chain carries TRBV30 and TRBJ2-1, with 7 bases lining up with TRBD2. V was clipped by 2 bases and J by 6 bases; unmatched bases: 7. CDR3 length equals 14 residues. CDR1 and CDR2 from the germline V gene are GTSNPN and SVGIG (reference sequence). CDR3 bases: TGTGCCTGGAGTCTGGGGCTAGCGGTCAATGAGCAGTTCTTC. Protein product: CAWSLGLAVNEQFF.

The chain recombines TRBV15 with TRBJ2-4; D is unclear. The germline CDR1 and CDR2 sequences are LNHNV and YYDKDF (reference sequence). This CDR3 has 14 residues. V lost 3 bases and J 0 bases, leaving 6 bases between the germline ends. The CDR3 coding sequence is TGTGCCACCAGCAGGGATAAAGCCAAAAACATTCAGTACTTC. It is translated as CATSRDKAKNIQYF.

The chain couples TRBV20-1 to TRBJ1-1; maybe TRBD1 (5 bases). The CDR3 totals 10 residues. V shed 3 bases and J shed 8 bases, with 7 bases lying between them. Germline CDR1 reads DFQATT; CDR2 reads SNEGSKA (reference sequence). The chain's CDR3 is CSARGGEAFF. Here the CDR3 DNA reads TGCAGTGCTAGGGGGGGGGAAGCTTTCTTT.

This sequence joins TRBV18 and TRBJ2-6; D not resolved. This CDR3 has 15 amino acids. V was cut by 2 bases and J by 4 bases, with 9 bases left in between. Germline lookup yields CDR1 KGHSH and CDR2 LQKENI. Here the CDR3 DNA reads TGTGCCAGCTCACCAGGGGAATCCGGGGCCAACGTCCTGACTTTC. Translation: CASSPGESGANVLTF.

The chain uses TRBV7-9 and TRBJ2-5, with 11 bases fitting TRBD1. The germline V gene has CDR1 SEHNR and CDR2 FQNEAQ (reference sequence). V gave up 5 bases and J gave up 5 bases; unmatched junction bases: 7. This CDR3 comprises 15 residues. The CDR3 here is CASSQWTGGEETQYF. The CDR3 DNA is TGTGCCAGCAGCCAATGGACAGGGGGCGAGGAGACCCAGTACTTC.

The chain couples TRBV3-1 (or the pseudogene TRBV3-2) to TRBJ1-3; no firm D call. The germline gives CDR1 LGHDT, CDR2 YNNKEL (reference sequence). The CDR3 spans 13 residues. Between the trimmed V and J ends, which lost 3 bases and 0 bases, there was a span of 3 bases. In DNA form, the CDR3 reads TGTGCCAGCAGCCAGGACTCTGGAAACACCATATATTTT. Translation: CASSQDSGNTIYF.

J is TRBJ1-2 and V is TRBV2; D unresolved. CDR3 length: 16 amino acids. Germline assignment: CDR1 SNHLY and CDR2 FYNNEI. V gave up 2 bases and J gave up 0 bases, with 13 bases separating them. The CDR3 sequence is CASSELAGRTNYGYTF. The CDR3 DNA is TGTGCCAGCAGTGAACTTGCAGGTCGCACTAACTATGGCTACACCTTC. Full variable domain (remainder filled in from reference TRBV2 and TRBJ1-2): EPEVTQTPSHQVTQMGQEVILRCVPISNHLYFYWYRQILGQKVEFLVSFYNNEISEKSEIFDDQFSVERPDGSNFTLKIRSTKLEDSAMYFCASSELAGRTNYGYTFGSGTRLTVV.

The gene calls are TRBV19 and TRBJ2-3, with TRBD2 matching 7 bases. CDR1 is LNHDA and CDR2 is SQIVND in the germline V gene (reference sequence). V was clipped by 3 bases and J by 0 bases; unmatched bases: 9. This CDR3 is 17 amino acids long. CDR3 bases: TGTGCCAGTAGTATTGGGGGGGGGAGCACTAGCACAGATACGCAGTATTTT. Translating it yields CASSIGGGSTSTDTQYF.

V is TRBV27 and J is TRBJ1-1; a weak D match, TRBD1 (5 bases). Trimming took 2 bases from V and 0 from J, leaving 13 bases between them. The germline V gene has CDR1 MNHEY and CDR2 SMNVEV (reference sequence). The CDR3 contains 16 residues. The CDR3 is CASSLGGTGLNTEAFF. CDR3 coding DNA: TGTGCCAGCAGTTTAGGCGGAACAGGATTGAACACTGAAGCTTTCTTT.

The chain uses TRBV19 and TRBJ1-4; D unresolved. The CDR3 consists of 14 residues. Looked up from germline, CDR1 is LNHDA and CDR2 is SQIVND (reference sequence). The V end was cut by 3 bases, the J end by 5 bases, with 10 bases between. The CDR3 loop reads CASSIWSGNEKLFF. CDR3 coding DNA: TGTGCCAGTAGTATCTGGAGCGGGAATGAAAAACTGTTTTTT.

The genes are TRBV30 and TRBJ2-3; D is unclear. Trimming took off 1 base at V and 2 bases at J, with 13 bases between the two ends. The CDR3 has 15 amino acids. The germline CDR1 and CDR2 sequences are GTSNPN and SVGIG (reference sequence). This CDR3 is CAWSGALTPTDTQYF. Written as DNA, the CDR3 is TGTGCCTGGAGTGGGGCCCTAACCCCCACAGATACGCAGTATTTT.

Only one count was recorded for this clone. The gene calls are TRBV11-2 and TRBJ2-5; D not resolved. Germline V lookup: CDR1 SGHAT, CDR2 FQNNGV. The ends were cut back, 3 bases at V and 5 bases at J, with 10 bases in the middle. The CDR3 loop spans 13 amino acids. The CDR3 here is CASSLAGPETQYF. In DNA, the CDR3 is TGTGCCAGCAGCTTGGCCGGGCCTGAGACCCAGTACTTC.

The genes are TRBV18 and TRBJ2-7, with 13 bases matching TRBD2. V was pared by 2 bases and J by 6 bases, with 4 bases of the junction left unmatched. The CDR3 contains 15 residues. Germline V gives CDR1 KGHSH, CDR2 LQKENI. The CDR3 nucleotides are TGTGCCAGCTCACCAGGACTAGCGGGAGAATCCGAGCAGTACTTC. Its translation: CASSPGLAGESEQYF.

In nucleotides, the CDR3 is TGTGCCAGCAGTCCTATCTCATCGACAGGGGGCTATGGCTACACCTTC. This sequence encodes CASSPISSTGGYGYTF. This chain joins TRBV28 and TRBJ1-2, with TRBD1 matching 9 bases. This CDR3 region has 16 residues. The V and J ends lost 5 bases and 4 bases, in that order; junction bases with no gene match: 11. CDR1 and CDR2 from the germline V gene are MDHEN and SYDVKM.

This clone was recorded only once. The gene calls are TRBV6-1 and TRBJ1-5, with D possibly matching TRBD1 (5 bases). The CDR3 length is 16 residues. The germline V and J ends were trimmed by 2 bases and 6 bases, with 17 bases remaining between them. CDR1 and CDR2 from the germline V gene are MNHNS and SASEGT. CDR3 loop: CASSEYLPGRVQPQHF. CDR3 nucleotides: TGTGCCAGCAGTGAATATCTTCCGGGCAGGGTTCAGCCCCAGCATTTT.

The chain carries TRBV19 and TRBJ1-1, with D perhaps TRBD1 (6 bases). Looked up from germline, CDR1 is LNHDA and CDR2 is SQIVND (reference sequence). V gave up 6 bases and J gave up 1 base, with 9 bases separating them. The length of the CDR3 is 13 residues. Here the CDR3 reads CASSSQGNTEAFF. The DNA for the CDR3 is TGTGCCAGTAGCTCACAGGGGAACACTGAAGCTTTCTTT.

The chain recombines TRBV5-1 with TRBJ1-5; a weak D match, TRBD1 (5 bases). Germline lookup yields CDR1 SGHRS and CDR2 YFSETQ. The CDR3 has 15 amino acids. V lost 0 bases, J lost 4 bases, and 11 bases lay in between. The CDR3 DNA sequence: TGCGCCAGCAGCTTGGTTTCCGGGACTAATCAGCCCCAGCATTTT. It codes for CASSLVSGTNQPQHF.

Only one count was recorded for this clone. The V gene is TRBV29-1, the J gene TRBJ2-1; 12 positions agree with TRBD1. This CDR3 spans 18 amino acids. J gave up 3 bases and V 1 base, and 10 bases lay outside the gene matches. Germline V CDR1 and CDR2: SQVTM, ANQGSEA. The DNA for the CDR3 is TGCAGCGTTGAAGGTTCCCGGGACAGGGGGCTTTTCTACAATGAGCAGTTCTTC. Its translation is CSVEGSRDRGLFYNEQFF.

The chain couples TRBV5-1 to TRBJ2-1; TRBD2 matches at 13 bases. After removal of 4 bases from V and 7 bases from J, the junction contained 11 bases not matched to a gene. The length of the CDR3 is 17 residues. Germline V gene lookup returns CDR1 SGHRS and CDR2 YFSETQ. The CDR3 loop is CASSPDPTSGRTNEQFF. The CDR3, as DNA: TGCGCCAGCAGCCCCGACCCGACTAGCGGGAGGACTAATGAGCAGTTCTTC.

As regards this clone: Additional DNA sequences in this sample encode the identical CDR3. The chain joins TRBV5-1 to TRBJ2-7; 9 bases align to TRBD2. V was clipped by 0 bases and J by 2 bases; unmatched bases: 6. This CDR3 contains 16 residues. Germline values: CDR1 SGHRS, CDR2 YFSETQ. The CDR3 is CASSLEGGGGAYEQYF. Here the CDR3 DNA reads TGCGCCAGCAGCTTGGAGGGGGGCGGGGGGGCCTACGAGCAGTACTTC.